The source of this T cell receptor (beta chain) is a study of cytomegalovirus exposure and HLA in healthy donors. Profiling relied on immunoSEQ multiplex PCR, and the TCRdb table lists in-frame clones only, not all of them. This repertoire shows 200,000 to 250,000 clones, roughly nine tenths found once; its top ten account for 9.5% to 15%. The source material was PBMCs. This receptor was taken from a man aged 18 to 30 in good health and CMV-seropositive.

CDR3 amino acids: CASSVAGTPGGDEQFF. The CDR3 DNA is TGTGCCAGCAGCGTAGCCGGGACGCCGGGGGGCGATGAGCAGTTCTTC. This chain connects TRBV9 to TRBJ2-1, with TRBD2 as a possible D gene (7 bases). The CDR3 runs 16 residues. Germline loops: CDR1 SGDLS, CDR2 YYNGEE. Trimming took 0 bases from V and 8 from J, leaving 18 bases between them.